The 17 T cell receptor beta chains given below trace back to one sample, sequenced in a study of OX40 agonist ivuxolimab in advanced cancers. Assay: immunoSEQ multiplex PCR; the TCRdb copy retains only in-frame clones and omits some. The top ten clones hold roughly 15% of a sample with under 20,000 clones, approximately 87% of them seen once. Sequencing was performed on CD4+ or CD8+ T cells sorted from blood, taken in a trial of the OX40 agonist ivuxolimab. These receptors originate from an adult with an advanced solid tumor such as melanoma, head and neck, liver or kidney cancer.

Only a few counts were recorded for this clone. The chain couples TRBV2 to TRBJ2-3, with 10 bases aligning to TRBD2. The CDR3 has 15 amino acids. After removal of 4 bases from V and 6 bases from J, the junction contained 7 bases not matched to a gene. Germline CDR1 is SNHLY and CDR2 is FYNNEI. In DNA form, the CDR3 reads TGTGCCAGCAGTGTCGGAAGCGGGGGGGGCGATACGCAGTATTTT. Translated, it gives CASSVGSGGGDTQYF. Looking up the rest from reference TRBV2 and TRBJ2-3 gives the full variable domain: EPEVTQTPSHQVTQMGQEVILRCVPISNHLYFYWYRQILGQKVEFLVSFYNNEISEKSEIFDDQFSVERPDGSNFTLKIRSTKLEDSAMYFCASSVGSGGGDTQYFGPGTRLTVL.

In DNA, the CDR3 is TGTGCCAGCAGCTTAGAGCGAGCGGGGGCCTACAATGAGCAGTTCTTC. Its protein is CASSLERAGAYNEQFF. This chain uses TRBV7-8 with TRBJ2-1; 8 positions agree with TRBD2. The ends lost 1 base at V and 2 bases at J; junction bases unmatched: 4. The CDR3 spans 16 residues. Germline V gene data show CDR1 as SGHVS and CDR2 as FQNEAQ.

V gene TRBV7-3 combines with J gene TRBJ2-2; 9 nucleotides match TRBD2. CDR1 is SGHTA, CDR2 FQGTGA, per germline. The CDR3 has 16 amino acids. Germline trimming cut 1 base from V and 3 bases from J; bases unmatched to any gene: 3. The CDR3 loop is CASSLMAGGYTGELFF. The CDR3 DNA reads TGTGCCAGCAGCTTAATGGCGGGAGGGTACACCGGGGAGCTGTTTTTT.

The chain has TRBV30 and TRBJ1-5; D is uncertain. Per germline, CDR1 GTSNPN and CDR2 SVGIG (reference sequence). V was trimmed by 3 bases and J by 1 base, leaving 10 bases between them. The CDR3 runs to 14 residues. The CDR3 DNA reads TGTGCCTGGAGGCCCGACGCGAGCAATCAGCCCCAGCATTTT. This sequence encodes CAWRPDASNQPQHF.

The chain links TRBV5-1 to TRBJ2-1; weak D call: TRBD1 (6 bases). Trimming took 0 bases from V and 7 from J, leaving 8 bases between them. Per the germline V gene, CDR1 is SGHRS and CDR2 is YFSETQ. The CDR3 extends over 13 amino acids. The CDR3 protein is CASSLGGQNEQFF. CDR3 in DNA: TGCGCCAGCAGCTTGGGGGGGCAGAATGAGCAGTTCTTC.

This clone was seen only a few times. The V and J genes are TRBV6-6 and TRBJ1-4; no firm D call. The CDR3 covers 16 residues. Germline V lookup: CDR1 MNHNY, CDR2 SVGAGI (reference sequence). Deletions cut 0 bases from V and 7 bases from J, with 15 bases between. In DNA form, the CDR3 reads TGTGCCAGCAGTTACTCGATGGGAGCGGCGACTGAAAAACTGTTTTTT. Protein sequence: CASSYSMGAATEKLFF.

This sequence joins TRBV5-4 and TRBJ1-2; TRBD1 matches at 7 bases. The CDR3 spans 13 residues. Trimming at V came to 4 bases and at J to 5 bases, leaving 5 bases not matched to a gene. In germline, CDR1 is SGHNT, CDR2 YYREEE (reference sequence). The DNA for the CDR3 is TGTGCCAGCAGCAGTCGGACAGGTTATGGCTACACCTTC. Translation: CASSSRTGYGYTF.

This clone was seen a few times. J is TRBJ1-5 and V is TRBV5-1; D unresolved. Per the germline V gene, CDR1 is SGHRS and CDR2 is YFSETQ. The CDR3 loop spans 15 amino acids. Trimming removed 0 bases at V and 0 bases at J, with 7 bases between. CDR3 amino acids: CASSLDTFSNQPQHF. CDR3 DNA: TGCGCCAGCAGCTTGGATACATTTAGCAATCAGCCCCAGCATTTT.

V is TRBV6-5 and J is TRBJ1-2; D is perhaps TRBD1 (6 bases). The CDR3 runs to 12 residues. Per the germline V gene, CDR1 is MNHEY and CDR2 is SVGAGI. The germline V and J ends were trimmed by 6 bases and 7 bases, with 12 bases remaining between them. Here the CDR3 DNA reads TGTGCCAGCAGGGGGACACTGGCTGGCTACACCTTC. This codes for CASRGTLAGYTF.

This clone was found a few times. The same CDR3 is also encoded by other DNA sequences in this sample. V usage is TRBV4-3 and J usage is TRBJ2-6; the D gene is possibly TRBD2 (6 bases). Trimming removed 4 bases at V and 2 bases at J, with 15 bases between. CDR1 and CDR2 from the germline V gene are LGHNA and YSLEER. CDR3 length: 17 amino acids. The CDR3 nucleotides read TGCGCCAGCAGCCCCTCCCGGCCGGGGGCTGGGGCCAACGTCCTGACTTTC. Its protein product is CASSPSRPGAGANVLTF.

CDR3 region: CASSYGQYNEQFF. CDR3 in DNA: TGCGCCAGCAGCTACGGACAGTACAATGAGCAGTTCTTC. The chain carries TRBV5-1 and TRBJ2-1; D perhaps matches TRBD1 (6 bases). Looked up from germline, CDR1 is SGHRS and CDR2 is YFSETQ. V shed 3 bases and J shed 4 bases, with 8 bases lying between them. This CDR3 is 13 amino acids long.

The chain uses TRBV7-2 and TRBJ1-1; no definite D call. Germline loops: CDR1 SGHTA, CDR2 FQGNSA. This CDR3 is 16 amino acids long. Trimming left V 1 base short and J 4 bases short, with 16 bases between. The DNA for the CDR3 is TGTGCCAGCAGCTTAGGGGCGGCCGGTAGTGGCACTGAAGCTTTCTTT. It encodes CASSLGAAGSGTEAFF.

The chain carries TRBV5-6 and TRBJ1-4; no clear D. V dropped 0 bases and J dropped 6 bases, with 15 bases sitting between them. CDR1 SGHDT and CDR2 YYEEEE come from the germline V gene. There are 16 residues in the CDR3. In nucleotides, the CDR3 is TGTGCCAGCAGCTTGGGTGCCAGAAACAGCCATGAAAAACTGTTTTTT. This translates into CASSLGARNSHEKLFF.

The chain is built from TRBV11-2 and TRBJ2-6; D tentatively fits TRBD1 or TRBD2 (5 bases each). Trimming cost V 1 base and J 2 bases, with 12 bases left between them. This CDR3 spans 17 amino acids. The germline CDR1 and CDR2 sequences are SGHAT and FQNNGV. DNA for the CDR3: TGTGCCAGCAGCTTAGGTGGGGGAGTGGCTGGGGCCAACGTCCTGACTTTC. Residues: CASSLGGGVAGANVLTF.

This clone was found a few times. CDR3 loop: CATSRGIMSGGRDNEQFF. The CDR3 DNA is TGTGCCACCAGCAGAGGGATCATGAGTGGCGGGAGGGACAATGAGCAGTTCTTC. This chain connects TRBV15 to TRBJ2-1, with 9 positions matching TRBD2. The germline V gene has CDR1 LNHNV and CDR2 YYDKDF (reference sequence). V dropped 1 base and J dropped 5; count of bases not matched to a gene: 12. The CDR3 covers 18 residues.

As concerns this clone: Relative to the germline gene, one junction end is altered; a read error may explain this. This rearrangement joins TRBV29-1 to TRBJ1-2, with D possibly TRBD1 on 6 matching bases. Germline V gene lookup returns CDR1 SQVTM and CDR2 ANQGSEA. CDR3 size: 13 residues. The CDR3 reads CSVEGGHNYGYTF. The CDR3 bases are TGCAGCGTGGAAGGGGGACATAACTATGGCTACACCTTC.

This clone was counted between two and nine times. The chain joins TRBV7-6 to TRBJ2-1; TRBD1 is a possible D gene (6 bases). Germline V gene lookup returns CDR1 SGHVS and CDR2 FNYEAQ. Trimming removed 0 bases from V and 10 bases from J, with 13 bases in between. The CDR3 loop spans 14 amino acids. The CDR3 loop reads CASSLAGQGIEQFF. The CDR3 DNA is TGTGCCAGCAGCTTAGCGGGGCAGGGGATCGAGCAGTTCTTC.